The 6 T cell receptor beta chains listed next were all sequenced from one sample in a study of response to subunit inactivated influenza vaccine. MiXCR, applied by TCRdb to the RT-PCR reads, yields one record per CDR3 protein. The data contain fewer than 750,000 distinct CDR3 sequences, 13% to 15% of them singletons. The specimen comprised PBMCs from blood, sampled roughly 12 days after vaccination. These receptors all come from a man in his fifties who received an inactivated influenza vaccine.

This chain links TRBV12-3 or TRBV12-4 with TRBJ2-7, with 7 bases fitting TRBD2. V was pared by 7 bases and J by 0 bases, with 9 bases of the junction left unmatched. The CDR3 contains 15 residues. The CDR3 region is CASTSTSLSSYEQYF. CDR3 nucleotides: TGTGCCAGCACCTCGACTAGCCTCAGCTCCTACGAGCAGTACTTC.

This clonotype was recorded once. The chain recombines TRBV19 with TRBJ2-1; D is possibly TRBD2 (6 bases). The V end lost 2 bases, the J end lost 5 bases, and 13 bases lay between the germline ends. The V gene's germline CDR1 is LNHDA and CDR2 SQIVND (reference sequence). The CDR3 extends over 15 amino acids. The CDR3 loop reads CASSIYGGAHNEQFF. The CDR3 nucleotides read TGTGCCAGTAGTATATACGGCGGGGCCCACAATGAGCAGTTCTTC.

This clonotype was counted a few times. The rearrangement uses TRBV4-3 and TRBJ1-6; D unclear. In germline, CDR1 is LGHNA, CDR2 YSLEER. The CDR3 is 14 amino acids. V was shortened by 3 bases and J by 10 bases, with 13 bases between the two germline ends. This chain's CDR3 is CASSQASQGSPLHF. In nucleotides, the CDR3 is TGCGCCAGCAGCCAGGCGTCTCAAGGATCACCCCTCCACTTT.

This clonotype was seen ten or more times. The chain combines TRBV5-1 with TRBJ2-3; D uncertain. The V end lost 0 bases, the J end lost 5 bases, and 7 bases lay between the germline ends. In germline, CDR1 is SGHRS, CDR2 YFSETQ. The CDR3 sequence is 13 residues long. CDR3 coding DNA: TGCGCCAGCAGCTTGGGGGCTGGAGATACGCAGTATTTT. Protein product: CASSLGAGDTQYF.

The chain links TRBV7-8 to TRBJ2-1, with 10 bases lining up with TRBD2. J lost 2 bases, V lost 0 bases, and 7 bases had no gene match. Germline-derived CDR1 and CDR2 are SGHVS and FQNEAQ. There are 18 residues in the CDR3. The DNA for the CDR3 is TGTGCCAGCAGCTTAGCCGGGGGGACTAGCGTAGCCTACAATGAGCAGTTCTTC. It translates to CASSLAGGTSVAYNEQFF.

The CDR3 reads CASTATSGRYEQYF. The CDR3 region has the DNA TGTGCCAGCACCGCGACTAGCGGGAGGTACGAGCAGTACTTC. The chain joins TRBV28 to TRBJ2-7, with 13 positions matching TRBD2. CDR1 is MDHEN, CDR2 SYDVKM, per germline. After removal of 7 bases from V and 4 bases from J, the junction contained 4 bases not matched to a gene. This CDR3 has 14 amino acids.